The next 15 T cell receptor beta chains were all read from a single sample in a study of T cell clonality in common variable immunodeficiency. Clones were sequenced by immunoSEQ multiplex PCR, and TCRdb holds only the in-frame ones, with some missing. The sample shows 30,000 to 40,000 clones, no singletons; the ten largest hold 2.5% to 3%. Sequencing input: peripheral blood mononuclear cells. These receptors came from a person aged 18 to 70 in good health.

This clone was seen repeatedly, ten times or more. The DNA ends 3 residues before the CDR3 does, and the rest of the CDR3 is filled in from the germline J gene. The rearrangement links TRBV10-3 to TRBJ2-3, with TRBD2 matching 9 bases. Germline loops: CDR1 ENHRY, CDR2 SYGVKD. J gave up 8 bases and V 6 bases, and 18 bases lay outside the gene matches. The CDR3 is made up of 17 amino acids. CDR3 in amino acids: CAIRYNPGLAGAGTQYF. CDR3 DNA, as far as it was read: TGTGCCATCAGGTATAATCCGGGACTAGCCGGCGCGGGTACG.

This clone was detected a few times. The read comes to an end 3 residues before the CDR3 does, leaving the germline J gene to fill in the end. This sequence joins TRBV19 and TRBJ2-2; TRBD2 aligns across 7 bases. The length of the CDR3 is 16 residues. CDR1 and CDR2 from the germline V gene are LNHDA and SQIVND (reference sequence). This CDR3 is CASSSGPRGTNEKLFF. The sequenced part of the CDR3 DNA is TGTGCCAGTAGTTCCGGGCCCCGGGGGACTAATGAAAAG.

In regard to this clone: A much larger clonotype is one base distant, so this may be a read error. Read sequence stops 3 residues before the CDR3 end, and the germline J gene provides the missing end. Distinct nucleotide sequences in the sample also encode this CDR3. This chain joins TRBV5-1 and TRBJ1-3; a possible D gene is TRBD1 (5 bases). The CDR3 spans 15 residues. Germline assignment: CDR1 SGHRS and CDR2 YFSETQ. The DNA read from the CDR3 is TGCGCCAGCAGCTTGCAGGGCTACTCTGGAAACACA. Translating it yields CASSLQGYSGNT. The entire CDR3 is CASSLQGYSGNTIYF.

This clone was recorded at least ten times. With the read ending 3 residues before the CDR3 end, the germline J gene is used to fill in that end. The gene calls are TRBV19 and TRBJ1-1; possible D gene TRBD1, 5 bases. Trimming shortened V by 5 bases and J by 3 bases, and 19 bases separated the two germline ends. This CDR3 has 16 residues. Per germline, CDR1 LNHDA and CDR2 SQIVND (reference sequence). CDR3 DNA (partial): TGTGCCAGTAGTCGGGGGAGAGAGGGGACCTACACTGAA. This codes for CASSRGREGTYTE. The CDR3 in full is CASSRGREGTYTEAFF.

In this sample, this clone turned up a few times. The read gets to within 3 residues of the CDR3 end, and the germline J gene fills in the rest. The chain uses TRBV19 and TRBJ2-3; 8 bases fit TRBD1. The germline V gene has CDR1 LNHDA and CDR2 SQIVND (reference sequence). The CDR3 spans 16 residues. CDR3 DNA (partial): TGTGCCAGTAGTCCAGGACAGGGAGCATGGTCTCAGCCG. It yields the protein CASSPGQGAWSQP. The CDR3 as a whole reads CASSPGQGAWSQPQYF.

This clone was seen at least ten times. CDR3 DNA, as far as it was read: TGCAGTGCACCCACACAGGGGGCGCTGTCCGAG. Residues: CSAPTQGALSE. The full CDR3 sequence reads CSAPTQGALSEQYF. V usage is TRBV20-1 and J usage is TRBJ2-7; 9 bases align to TRBD1. With the read ending 3 residues before the CDR3 end, the germline J gene is used to fill in that end. The V gene's germline CDR1 is DFQATT and CDR2 SNEGSKA (reference sequence). The CDR3 has 14 residues. V was clipped by 6 bases and J by 6 bases; unmatched bases: 12.

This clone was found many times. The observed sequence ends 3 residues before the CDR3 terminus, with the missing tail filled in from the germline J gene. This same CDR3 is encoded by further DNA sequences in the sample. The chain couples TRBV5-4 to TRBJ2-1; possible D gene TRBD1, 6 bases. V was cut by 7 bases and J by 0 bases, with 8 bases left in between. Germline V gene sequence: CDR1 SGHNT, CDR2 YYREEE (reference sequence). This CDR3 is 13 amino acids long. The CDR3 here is CASRTDSYNEQFF. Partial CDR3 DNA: TGTGCCAGCCGGACAGACTCCTACAATGAG.

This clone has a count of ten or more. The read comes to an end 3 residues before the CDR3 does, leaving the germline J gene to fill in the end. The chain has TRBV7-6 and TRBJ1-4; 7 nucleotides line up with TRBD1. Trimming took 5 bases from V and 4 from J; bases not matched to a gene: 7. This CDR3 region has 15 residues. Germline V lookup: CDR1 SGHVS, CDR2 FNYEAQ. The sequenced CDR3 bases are TGTGCCAGCAGCCAGACGGGACAGCTTAATGAAAAA. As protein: CASSQTGQLNEK. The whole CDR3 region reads CASSQTGQLNEKLFF.

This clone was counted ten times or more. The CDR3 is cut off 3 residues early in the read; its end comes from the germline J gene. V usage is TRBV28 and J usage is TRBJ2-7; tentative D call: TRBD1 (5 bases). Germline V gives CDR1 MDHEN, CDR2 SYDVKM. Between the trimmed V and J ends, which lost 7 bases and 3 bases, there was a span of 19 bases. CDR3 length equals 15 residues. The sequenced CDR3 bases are TGTGCCAGCACCCGACCGACAGACGCTAACTACGAG. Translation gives CASTRPTDANYE. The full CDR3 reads CASTRPTDANYEQYF.

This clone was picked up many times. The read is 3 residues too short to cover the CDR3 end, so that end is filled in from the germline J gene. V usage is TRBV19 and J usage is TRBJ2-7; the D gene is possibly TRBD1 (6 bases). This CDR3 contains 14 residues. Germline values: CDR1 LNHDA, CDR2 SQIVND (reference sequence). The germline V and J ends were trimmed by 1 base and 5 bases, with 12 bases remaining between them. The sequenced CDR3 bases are TGTGCCAGTAGTATAGTGGGGGCCGGGGACGAG. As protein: CASSIVGAGDE. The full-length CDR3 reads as CASSIVGAGDEQYF.

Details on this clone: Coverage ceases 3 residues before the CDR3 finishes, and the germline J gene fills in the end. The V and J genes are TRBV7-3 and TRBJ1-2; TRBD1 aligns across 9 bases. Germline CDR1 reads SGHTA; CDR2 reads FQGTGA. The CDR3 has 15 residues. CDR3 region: CASSLLGQGYNDYTF. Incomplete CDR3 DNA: TGTGCCAGCAGCTTACTCGGACAGGGGTACAATGAC.

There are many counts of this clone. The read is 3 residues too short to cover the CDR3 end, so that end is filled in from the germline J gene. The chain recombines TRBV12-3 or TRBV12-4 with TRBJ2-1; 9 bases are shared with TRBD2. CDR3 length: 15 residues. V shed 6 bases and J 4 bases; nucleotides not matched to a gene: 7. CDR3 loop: CASRRAGGSYNEQFF. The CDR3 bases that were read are TGTGCCAGCAGGAGGGCGGGAGGGTCTTACAATGAG.

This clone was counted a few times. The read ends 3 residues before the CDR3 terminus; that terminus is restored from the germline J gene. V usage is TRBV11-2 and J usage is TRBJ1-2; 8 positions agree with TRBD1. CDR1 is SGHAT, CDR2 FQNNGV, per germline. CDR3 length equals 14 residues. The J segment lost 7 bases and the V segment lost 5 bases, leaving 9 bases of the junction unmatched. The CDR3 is CASSLRQGHVGYTF. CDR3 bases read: TGTGCCAGCAGCCTCCGACAGGGGCACGTTGGC.

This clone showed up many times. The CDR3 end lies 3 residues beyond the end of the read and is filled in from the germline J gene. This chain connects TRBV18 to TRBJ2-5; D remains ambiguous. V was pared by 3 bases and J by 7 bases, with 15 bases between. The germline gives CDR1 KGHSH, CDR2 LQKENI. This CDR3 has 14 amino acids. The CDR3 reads CASSPIPLPRTQYF. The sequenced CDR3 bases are TGTGCCAGCTCACCTATCCCCCTCCCCCGGACC.

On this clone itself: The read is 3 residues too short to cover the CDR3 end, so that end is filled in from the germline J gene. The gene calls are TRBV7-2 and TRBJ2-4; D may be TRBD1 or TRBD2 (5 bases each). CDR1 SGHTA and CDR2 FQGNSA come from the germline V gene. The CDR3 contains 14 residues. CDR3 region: CASSLVEGWSGQYF. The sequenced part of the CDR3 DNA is TGTGCCAGCAGCTTAGTAGAGGGGTGGAGTGGT.